These 10 T cell receptor beta chains came from one sample sequenced in a study of PD-1 blockade in classical Hodgkin lymphoma. Patients all relapsed after autologous stem cell transplantation, and there was variation in brentuximab vedotin exposure. Here immunoSEQ multiplex PCR was the method, and the copy in TCRdb shows in-frame clones only, minus some. The sample carries 20,000 to 30,000 clones, roughly 82% recorded once. The sequenced sample was peripheral blood mononuclear cells (PBMCs), obtained before the second cycle of nivolumab. The receptor set was obtained from a human donor with classical Hodgkin lymphoma.

The chain has TRBV6-4 and TRBJ2-6, with TRBD1 matching 11 bases. CDR1 is MRHNA and CDR2 is SNTAGT in the germline V gene. V lost 4 bases to trimming and J lost 0 bases; unmatched junction nucleotides: 2. The CDR3 sequence is 17 residues long. The CDR3 nucleotides are TGTGCCAGCAGTGCCGGGACAGGGGGCTCTGGGGCCAACGTCCTGACTTTC. Translated: CASSAGTGGSGANVLTF.

The sample holds a few counts of this clone. This rearrangement joins TRBV19 to TRBJ2-5; 11 bases are a match to TRBD1. V was clipped by 6 bases and J by 2 bases; unmatched bases: 5. The germline V gene has CDR1 LNHDA and CDR2 SQIVND (reference sequence). The CDR3 is 15 residues long. CDR3 nucleotide sequence: TGTGCCAGTAGGGACAGGGGGCTAGGGCAAGAGACCCAGTACTTC. Amino acids: CASRDRGLGQETQYF.

By sample share, this clone is medium-sized (0.01 to 0.1%). V gene TRBV28 combines with J gene TRBJ2-5; D unresolved. The germline V gene has CDR1 MDHEN and CDR2 SYDVKM. This CDR3 is 14 amino acids long. V dropped 2 bases and J dropped 1 base, with 8 bases sitting between them. CDR3 nucleotide sequence: TGTGCCAGCAGTTTACTGGCCGTCCAAGAGACCCAGTACTTC. It translates to CASSLLAVQETQYF.

The V call is TRBV11-2, the J call TRBJ2-2, with D possibly being TRBD2 (5 bases). CDR1 SGHAT and CDR2 FQNNGV come from the germline V gene. CDR3 size: 17 residues. V was trimmed by 6 bases and J by 9 bases, leaving 26 bases between them. The CDR3 reads CASSRPLPGNLIRELFF. The DNA for the CDR3 is TGTGCCAGCAGTCGACCCCTACCGGGAAACTTAATAAGGGAGCTGTTTTTT.

The J gene is TRBJ2-1, the V gene TRBV6-5; 11 nucleotides line up with TRBD2. The length of the CDR3 is 15 residues. With 5 bases clipped from V and 9 bases from J, the junction kept 9 bases outside the gene matches. The germline gives CDR1 MNHEY, CDR2 SVGAGI. CDR3 residues: CASSRLAGGTGEQFF. The CDR3 coding sequence is TGTGCCAGCAGTCGGTTAGCGGGGGGGACCGGTGAGCAGTTCTTC.

The genes are TRBV9 and TRBJ2-1, with 8 positions matching TRBD2. CDR1 is SGDLS, CDR2 YYNGEE, per germline. The CDR3 totals 18 residues. V trimming: 2 bases; J trimming: 0 bases; junction bases outside the gene matches: 10. The CDR3 region is CASSVTPGGGGSYNEQFF. CDR3 DNA: TGTGCCAGCAGCGTCACCCCCGGGGGGGGAGGCTCCTACAATGAGCAGTTCTTC.

V and J are TRBV5-4 and TRBJ1-4; D uncertain. Germline values: CDR1 SGHNT, CDR2 YYREEE (reference sequence). With 4 bases removed from V and 0 bases from J, the gap between germline ends came to 7 bases. The CDR3 totals 14 residues. The CDR3 DNA follows: TGTGCCAGCAGCGGCGGAGCAACTAATGAAAAACTGTTTTTT. This codes for CASSGGATNEKLFF.

The gene calls are TRBV15 and TRBJ1-2; the D gene is possibly TRBD1 (5 bases). The CDR3 sequence is 13 residues long. V shed 2 bases and J shed 8 bases, with 12 bases lying between them. Germline-derived CDR1 and CDR2 are LNHNV and YYDKDF (reference sequence). CDR3 region: CATSRNGAGGYTF. CDR3 sequence (DNA): TGTGCCACCAGCAGAAACGGGGCGGGAGGCTACACCTTC.

The chain uses TRBV19 and TRBJ2-7; possible D gene TRBD2, 7 bases. CDR3 length equals 13 residues. Germline CDR1 reads LNHDA; CDR2 reads SQIVND (reference sequence). V lost 8 bases, J lost 1 base, and 12 bases lay in between. The CDR3 coding sequence is TGTGCCAGTTCCGCGGGGGCGTCCTACGAGCAGTACTTC. It is translated as CASSAGASYEQYF.

This chain uses TRBV4-1 with TRBJ2-5, with D possibly TRBD2 on 5 matching bases. Trimming took 3 bases from V and 7 from J, leaving 9 bases between them. In germline, CDR1 is MGHRA, CDR2 YSYEKL. The CDR3 loop spans 12 amino acids. CDR3 protein: CASSQAGGTQYF. DNA of the CDR3: TGCGCCAGCAGCCAGGCAGGAGGGACCCAGTACTTC.